Listed below are T cell receptor beta chains from one sample, sequenced in a study of blood T cells in healthy people across ages. TCRdb reprocessed the 5' RACE reads via MiXCR and lists one record per CDR3 protein. The sample includes 1.5 million to 2 million distinct CDR3 sequences, around half of them seen just once. The material sequenced was blood. These receptors originate from a woman in her thirties or forties in good health. CDR3s include the opening cysteine and the closing phenylalanine or tryptophan.

v_call: TRBV29-1
cdr3_aa: CSVEDVEALGGTNTEAFF

v_call: TRBV2
cdr3_aa: CASSVGHPHEQYF

v_call: TRBV6-2/TRBV6-3
cdr3_aa: CASSYHNSGANVLTF

v_call: TRBV28
cdr3_aa: CASTSQGGREGYGYTF

v_call: TRBV29-1
cdr3_aa: CSVEEERGVGYQETQYF

v_call: TRBV20-1
cdr3_aa: CSAGGRSYEQYF

v_call: TRBV6-1
cdr3_aa: CASSIGMSSYEQYF

v_call: TRBV4-1
cdr3_aa: CASSLKSAWNPETQYF

v_call: TRBV6-2/TRBV6-3
cdr3_aa: CASSPQQRTDTQYF

v_call: TRBV9
cdr3_aa: CASSVDGGLAGGWETQYF

v_call: TRBV6-2/TRBV6-3
cdr3_aa: CASSSTAFYEQYF

v_call: TRBV13
cdr3_aa: CASSPGAVSSYEQYF

v_call: TRBV29-1
cdr3_aa: CSVGGQARGYTF

v_call: TRBV24-1
cdr3_aa: CATSDFRGGAYNEQFF

v_call: TRBV10-1
cdr3_aa: CASSGQRMSGWSTDTQYF

v_call: TRBV5-1
cdr3_aa: CASSRTSNRASTDTQYF

v_call: TRBV6-2/TRBV6-3
cdr3_aa: CASSYSGPGDQPQHF

v_call: TRBV2
cdr3_aa: CASSGRSSNQPQHF

v_call: TRBV20-1
cdr3_aa: CSASPRRVRQETQYF

v_call: TRBV6-2/TRBV6-3
cdr3_aa: CASSGTGHGYTF

v_call: TRBV27
cdr3_aa: CASSLSSGTGPYEQYF

v_call: TRBV20-1
cdr3_aa: CSAPSTSGGNTDTQYF

v_call: TRBV11-2
cdr3_aa: CASSRGLRGDTQYF

v_call: TRBV5-5
cdr3_aa: CASSPRRVGDTQYF

v_call: TRBV4-1
cdr3_aa: CASSQGGRSGAGANVLTF

v_call: TRBV14
cdr3_aa: CASSQDYWVAFF

v_call: TRBV7-2
cdr3_aa: CASSLLAGIAKETQYF

v_call: TRBV2
cdr3_aa: CASRGGGALYGETQYF

v_call: TRBV4-1
cdr3_aa: CASSQETERSNQPQHF

v_call: TRBV4-2
cdr3_aa: CASSQSLSSTDTQYF

v_call: TRBV7-9
cdr3_aa: CASSLLPANTEAFF

v_call: TRBV7-9
cdr3_aa: CASSFAGPQVEQYF

v_call: TRBV13
cdr3_aa: CASSTNTGRIEQFF

v_call: TRBV20-1
cdr3_aa: CSARSPNQETQYF

v_call: TRBV4-1
cdr3_aa: CASRAGGGEQETQYF

v_call: TRBV6-2/TRBV6-3
cdr3_aa: CASSYPYRDRGLGYEQYF

v_call: TRBV11-2
cdr3_aa: CASSLSIAGRKDEQFF

v_call: TRBV13
cdr3_aa: CASSLDRAGGYNEQFF

v_call: TRBV5-1
cdr3_aa: CASTYTPGLRNTEAFF